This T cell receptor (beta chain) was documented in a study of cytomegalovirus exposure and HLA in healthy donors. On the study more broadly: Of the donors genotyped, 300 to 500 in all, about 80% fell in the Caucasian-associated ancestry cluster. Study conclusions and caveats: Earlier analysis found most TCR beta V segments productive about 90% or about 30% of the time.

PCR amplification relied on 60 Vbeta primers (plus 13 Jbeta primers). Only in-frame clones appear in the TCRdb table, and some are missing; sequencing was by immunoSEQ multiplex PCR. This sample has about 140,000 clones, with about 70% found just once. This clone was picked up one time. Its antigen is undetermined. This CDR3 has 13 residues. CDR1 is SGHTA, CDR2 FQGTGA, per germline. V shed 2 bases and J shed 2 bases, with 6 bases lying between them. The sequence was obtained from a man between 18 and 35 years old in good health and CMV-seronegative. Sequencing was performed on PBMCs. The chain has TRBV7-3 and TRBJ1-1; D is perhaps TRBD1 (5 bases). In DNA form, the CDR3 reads TGTGCCAGCAGCTTAGGGGCTAACACTGAAGCTTTCTTT. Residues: CASSLGANTEAFF.